This T cell receptor (beta chain) originates from a study of blood T cell repertoires in COVID-19. Across the study: The cDNA or gDNA used as material had been derived from T cells, B-cell-depleted T cells, or PBMCs.

Clones were read by immunoSEQ multiplex PCR, and TCRdb kept only the in-frame ones, dropping some. Here the sample spans about 140,000 clones, roughly four fifths being singletons. The CDR3 contains 13 residues. The V gene lost 8 bases and the J gene lost 0 bases, with 10 bases spanning the gap. Sample: peripheral blood. The chain employs TRBV12-3 or TRBV12-4 and TRBJ2-5; perhaps TRBD1 as D (5 bases). This clonotype was obtained from a woman older than 75 with acute or convalescent COVID-19. The CDR3 region is CASRQLDQETQYF. CDR3 coding DNA: TGTGCCAGCCGACAGCTTGACCAAGAGACCCAGTACTTC.